Below are 21 T cell receptor beta chains sequenced from a single sample in a study of control samples from healthy donors and cancer patients. Profiled with immunoSEQ multiplex PCR; TCRdb holds only in-frame clones, not every one. This table has over 120,000 clones, around 94% appearing once. The sequencing input was PBMCs. The receptors stem from a man aged 55 to 70 with colorectal cancer.

This clone showed up just a few times. The V call is TRBV12-3 or TRBV12-4, the J call TRBJ1-1; D is uncertain. This CDR3 is 11 amino acids long. Trimming removed 6 bases at V and 10 bases at J, with 12 bases between. CDR3 protein: CASRKDLGAFF. The CDR3 region has the DNA TGTGCCAGCAGAAAAGACTTGGGAGCTTTCTTT.

The rearrangement uses TRBV12-3 or TRBV12-4 and TRBJ1-6, with D unresolved. The CDR3 runs to 12 residues. Between the trimmed V and J ends, which lost 4 bases and 11 bases, there was a span of 9 bases. CDR3 region: CASSSKGTPLHF. CDR3 sequence (DNA): TGTGCCAGCAGTTCTAAGGGTACACCCCTCCACTTT.

The rearrangement uses TRBV5-8 and TRBJ1-6, with 7 bases lining up with TRBD1. In germline, CDR1 is SGHTS, CDR2 YDEGEE. This CDR3 has 13 residues. J was trimmed by 11 bases and V by 0 bases; bases with no gene match: 2. CDR3 sequence reads: CASSLVTGAPLHF. CDR3 coding DNA: TGTGCCAGCAGCTTGGTTACAGGGGCACCCCTCCACTTT.

V gene TRBV10-2 combines with J gene TRBJ2-7; the D gene is possibly TRBD2 (5 bases). Germline CDR1 is WSHSY and CDR2 is SAAADI. Trimming pared 8 bases from V and 2 bases from J, leaving 10 bases between. CDR3 size: 12 residues. CDR3 loop: CASRDSTYEQYF. DNA of the CDR3: TGCGCCAGCCGGGATTCTACCTACGAGCAGTACTTC.

The chain's CDR3 is CASSIRQQTGELFF. CDR3 DNA sequence: TGTGCCAGTAGTATACGGCAACAGACCGGGGAGCTGTTTTTT. The chain combines TRBV19 with TRBJ2-2; D is ambiguous. The V gene lost 2 bases and the J gene lost 5 bases, with 9 bases spanning the gap. Germline V gene lookup returns CDR1 LNHDA and CDR2 SQIVND (reference sequence). CDR3 length: 14 amino acids.

V is TRBV6-5 and J is TRBJ2-2; D tentatively fits TRBD1 or TRBD2 (5 bases each). Deletions cut 6 bases from V and 4 bases from J, with 9 bases between. This CDR3 contains 13 residues. Germline CDR1 MNHEY, CDR2 SVGAGI. CDR3 loop: CASRVRGTGELFF. CDR3 DNA sequence: TGTGCCAGCAGGGTGAGGGGCACCGGGGAGCTGTTTTTT.

The genes are TRBV19 and TRBJ1-5, with D maybe TRBD1 (5 bases). This CDR3 spans 18 amino acids. Trimming took 5 bases from V and 5 from J, leaving 25 bases between them. CDR1 is LNHDA, CDR2 SQIVND, per germline (reference sequence). The CDR3 region has the DNA TGTGCCAGTAGTCCTCCCCGGACAACCGAAGAGGGGCATCAGCCCCAGCATTTT. Translating gives CASSPPRTTEEGHQPQHF. The full variable domain, rest sourced from reference TRBV19 and TRBJ1-5, is DGGITQSPKYLFRKEGQNVTLSCEQNLNHDAMYWYRQDPGQGLRLIYYSQIVNDFQKGDIAEGYSVSREKKESFPLTVTSAQKNPTAFYLCASSPPRTTEEGHQPQHFGDGTRLSIL.

The chain recombines TRBV6-5 with TRBJ2-1; TRBD2 is a possible D gene (6 bases). Germline V gene sequence: CDR1 MNHEY, CDR2 SVGAGI. V was cut by 2 bases and J by 4 bases, with 15 bases left in between. There are 16 residues in the CDR3. In DNA, the CDR3 is TGTGCCAGCAGTTACGGGGGGTGGGGTATATACAATGAGCAGTTCTTC. It codes for CASSYGGWGIYNEQFF.

The rearrangement joins TRBV10-3 to TRBJ1-1, with 9 bases identical to TRBD1. Losses at the gene ends were 8 bases for V and 4 bases for J; bases not matched to a gene: 11. The CDR3 has 15 residues. CDR1 and CDR2 from the germline V gene are ENHRY and SYGVKD. In DNA form, the CDR3 reads TGTGCCATCTCATTGGGCGGGACAGGGAGCACTGAAGCTTTCTTT. This sequence encodes CAISLGGTGSTEAFF.

Note on this clone: Other DNA sequences in the same sample also yield this CDR3. The chain is built from TRBV5-1 and TRBJ1-1; 9 nucleotides agree with TRBD1. Per the germline V gene, CDR1 is SGHRS and CDR2 is YFSETQ. This CDR3 region has 14 residues. Unmatched junction bases numbered 4, after V lost 4 bases and J lost 3 bases. The CDR3 protein is CASSPGQGYTEAFF. The CDR3 region has the DNA TGCGCCAGCAGCCCTGGACAGGGGTACACTGAAGCTTTCTTT.

The chain couples TRBV4-3 to TRBJ2-7, with D possibly matching TRBD1 (6 bases). The length of the CDR3 is 14 residues. The V end lost 0 bases, the J end lost 7 bases, and 13 bases lay between the germline ends. The V gene's germline CDR1 is LGHNA and CDR2 YSLEER. This CDR3 is CASSQDAQGTEQYF. The CDR3 DNA is TGCGCCAGCAGCCAAGATGCACAGGGTACGGAGCAGTACTTC.

The chain uses TRBV6-2 or TRBV6-3 and TRBJ2-7; D could derive from TRBD1 or TRBD2 (5 bases each). The CDR3 totals 16 residues. The germline gives CDR1 MNHEY, CDR2 SVGEGT. Trimming removed 2 bases from V and 5 bases from J, with 19 bases in between. The CDR3 nucleotides read TGTGCCAGCAGTTACGCCCAGGGACGGCGGAACGACGAGCAGTACTTC. Residues: CASSYAQGRRNDEQYF.

The chain combines TRBV19 with TRBJ1-1, with 10 nucleotides matching TRBD1. Germline V gives CDR1 LNHDA, CDR2 SQIVND (reference sequence). The CDR3 length is 15 residues. V was clipped by 5 bases and J by 7 bases; unmatched bases: 10. CDR3 bases: TGTGCCAGTAGTGATCCGGGACAGGGGAAATTTGAAGCTTTCTTT. This translates into CASSDPGQGKFEAFF.

This chain joins TRBV29-1 and TRBJ2-7, with 8 bases matching TRBD1. There are 12 residues in the CDR3. Germline V CDR1 and CDR2: SQVTM, ANQGSEA. Unmatched junction bases numbered 6, after V lost 6 bases and J lost 5 bases. CDR3 loop: CSVQAGGHEQYF. CDR3 DNA sequence: TGCAGCGTACAGGCAGGGGGCCACGAGCAGTACTTC.

As DNA, the CDR3 is TGTGCCACCAGCAGAGAGCCGGGCAGACAAGAGACCCAGTACTTC. It translates to CATSREPGRQETQYF. The chain recombines TRBV15 with TRBJ2-5; the D is unclear. V lost 0 bases to trimming and J lost 2 bases, with 10 bases between them. Germline CDR1 reads LNHNV; CDR2 reads YYDKDF (reference sequence). The CDR3 consists of 15 residues. The full variable domain, with the rest looked up from reference TRBV15 and TRBJ2-5, is DAMVIQNPRYQVTQFGKPVTLSCSQTLNHNVMYWYQQKSSQAPKLLFHYYDKDFNNEADTPDNFQSRRPNTSFCFLDIRSPGLGDTAMYLCATSREPGRQETQYFGPGTRLLVL.

This chain joins TRBV10-2 and TRBJ1-1; D not resolved. This CDR3 is 15 amino acids long. Trimming took off 6 bases at V and 1 base at J, with 15 bases between the two ends. Looked up from germline, CDR1 is WSHSY and CDR2 is SAAADI. Here the CDR3 DNA reads TGCGCCAGCAGGGAGGGCCGAGTTACGAACACTGAAGCTTTCTTT. The encoded protein is CASREGRVTNTEAFF.

V is TRBV5-1 and J is TRBJ1-1; TRBD1 matches 9 bases. Germline-derived CDR1 and CDR2 are SGHRS and YFSETQ. The CDR3 contains 17 residues. The V segment lost 4 bases and the J segment 6 bases; nucleotides outside the gene matches: 16. In nucleotides, the CDR3 is TGCGCCAGCAGCCCTGCGGTTGGACAGGGGTGGGTCGCTGAAGCTTTCTTT. The encoded protein is CASSPAVGQGWVAEAFF.

The V and J genes are TRBV28 and TRBJ1-1, with a weak D call TRBD1 (6 bases). Germline CDR1 reads MDHEN; CDR2 reads SYDVKM. The CDR3 length is 12 residues. Trimming took off 5 bases at V and 6 bases at J, with 10 bases between the two ends. CDR3 sequence: CASSTGSAEAFF. Here the CDR3 DNA reads TGTGCCAGCAGTACAGGGTCCGCTGAAGCTTTCTTT.

The CDR3 reads CASSQTLDRGAYEQYF. The CDR3, as DNA: TGTGCCAGCAGCCAGACTCTAGACAGGGGGGCCTACGAGCAGTACTTC. The V call is TRBV14, the J call TRBJ2-7; 9 bases are shared with TRBD1. This CDR3 has 16 residues. CDR1 is SGHDN, CDR2 FVKESK, per germline. V gave up 3 bases and J gave up 2 bases; unmatched junction bases: 8.

The chain has TRBV7-9 and TRBJ1-1, with unresolved D. The CDR3 is 14 amino acids. In germline, CDR1 is SEHNR, CDR2 FQNEAQ (reference sequence). V was pared by 1 base and J by 0 bases, with 6 bases between. The CDR3 DNA follows: TGTGCCAGCAGCTTAGGGGCACTGAACACTGAAGCTTTCTTT. It is translated as CASSLGALNTEAFF.

The rearrangement uses TRBV12-3 or TRBV12-4 and TRBJ2-3; D unclear. The CDR3 has 12 amino acids. V dropped 3 bases and J dropped 4 bases, with 5 bases sitting between them. CDR3 sequence reads: CASSLGADTQYF. The CDR3 DNA reads as TGTGCCAGCAGTTTGGGCGCAGATACGCAGTATTTT.